This TCR beta chain was captured by sequencing in a study of graft-versus-host responses after intestinal transplantation. CDR1 and CDR2 (germline): MGHDK, SYGVNS. Trimming at V came to 0 bases and at J to 0 bases, leaving 7 bases not matched to a gene. The CDR3 loop spans 17 amino acids. On this clone itself: Its antigen is unknown.

Clones were sequenced by immunoSEQ multiplex PCR, and TCRdb holds only the in-frame ones, with some missing. Of about 78,000 clones in the sample, 90% are singletons; the top ten hold around 4%. The chain couples TRBV25-1 to TRBJ1-2; 7 bases agree with TRBD1. Sample: unstimulated CD8+ T cells sorted from spleen or lymph node cells, taken before transplant. The sequence came from a human donor who was the organ donor for an intestinal transplant. The DNA of the CDR3 is TGTGCCAGCAGTGAATATTACGGGACAGCCTCTAACTATGGCTACACCTTC. Translated, it gives CASSEYYGTASNYGYTF.